The T cell receptor (beta chain) described here comes from a study of blood T cell repertoires in COVID-19. Whole-study context: Researchers got acute and convalescent COVID-19 samples from the United States, Italy and Spain. From T cells, B-cell-depleted T cells, or PBMCs came the material, which was cDNA or gDNA.

Per the germline V gene, CDR1 is KGHDR and CDR2 is SFDVKD. There are 17 residues in the CDR3. Trimming took 4 bases from V and 2 from J; bases not matched to a gene: 9. Enrollment of patients from Seattle took place during active infection, with longitudinal follow-up. Original processing notes: Reference gene primer amplification yielded estimated nucleated cell counts. The data were produced by immunoSEQ multiplex PCR, yet TCRdb's version contains in-frame clones alone and is incomplete. V and J calls and clone size are as listed in that table; D and trimming were resolved from the DNA. The sample includes under 50,000 clones, about 90% of them seen just once.

This TCR derives from a man in his fifties or sixties with COVID-19, enrolled during active disease. The rearrangement links TRBV24-1 to TRBJ2-2, with TRBD1 matching over 7 bases. Sample: peripheral blood. The CDR3 DNA reads as TGTGCCACCAGTGACAGTAAGGGACAGATAAACACCGGGGAGCTGTTTTTT. It specifies CATSDSKGQINTGELFF.